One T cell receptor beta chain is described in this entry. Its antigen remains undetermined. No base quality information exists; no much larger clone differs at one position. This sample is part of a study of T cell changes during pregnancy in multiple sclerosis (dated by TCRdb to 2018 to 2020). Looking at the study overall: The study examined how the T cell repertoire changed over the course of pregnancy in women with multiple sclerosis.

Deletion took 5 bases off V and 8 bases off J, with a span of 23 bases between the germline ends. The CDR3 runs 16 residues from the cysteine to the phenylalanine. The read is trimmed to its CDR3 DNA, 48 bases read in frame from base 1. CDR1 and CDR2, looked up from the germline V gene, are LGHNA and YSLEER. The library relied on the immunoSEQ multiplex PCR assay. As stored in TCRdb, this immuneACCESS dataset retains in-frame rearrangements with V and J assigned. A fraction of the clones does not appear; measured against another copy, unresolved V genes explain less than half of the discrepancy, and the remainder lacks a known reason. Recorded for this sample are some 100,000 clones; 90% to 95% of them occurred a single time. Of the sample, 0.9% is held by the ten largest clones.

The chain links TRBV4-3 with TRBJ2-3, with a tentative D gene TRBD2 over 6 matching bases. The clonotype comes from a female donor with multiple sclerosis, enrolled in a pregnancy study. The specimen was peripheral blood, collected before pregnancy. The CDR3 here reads CASSSAGGSFGGTQYF. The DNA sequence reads TGCGCCAGCAGCTCCGCTGGGGGGTCCTTCGGAGGTACGCAGTATTTT.